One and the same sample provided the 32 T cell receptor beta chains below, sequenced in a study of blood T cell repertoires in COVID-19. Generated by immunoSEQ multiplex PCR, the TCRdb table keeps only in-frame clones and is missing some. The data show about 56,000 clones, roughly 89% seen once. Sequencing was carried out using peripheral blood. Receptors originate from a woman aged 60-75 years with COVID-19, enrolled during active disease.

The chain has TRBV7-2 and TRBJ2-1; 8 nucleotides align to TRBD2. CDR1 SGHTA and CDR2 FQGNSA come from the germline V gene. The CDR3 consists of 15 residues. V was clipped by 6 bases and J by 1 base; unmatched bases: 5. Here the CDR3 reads CASSQLAASYNEQFF. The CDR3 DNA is TGTGCCAGCAGTCAACTAGCGGCATCCTACAATGAGCAGTTCTTC.

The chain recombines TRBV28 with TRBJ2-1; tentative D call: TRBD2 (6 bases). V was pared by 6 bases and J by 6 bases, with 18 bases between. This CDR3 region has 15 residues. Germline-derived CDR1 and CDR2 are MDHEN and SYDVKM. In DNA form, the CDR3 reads TGTGCCAGCAGCAGAGCGGGTGCGGGTTTCAATGAGCAGTTCTTC. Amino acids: CASSRAGAGFNEQFF.

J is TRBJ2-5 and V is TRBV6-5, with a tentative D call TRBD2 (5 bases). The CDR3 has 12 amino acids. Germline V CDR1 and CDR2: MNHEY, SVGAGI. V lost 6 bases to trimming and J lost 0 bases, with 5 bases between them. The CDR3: CASSGDQETQYF. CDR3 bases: TGTGCCAGCAGCGGGGACCAAGAGACCCAGTACTTC.

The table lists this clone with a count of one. The CDR3 region is CASTAGVTGELFF. For the CDR3, the DNA is TGTGCCAGCACGGCGGGGGTCACCGGGGAGCTGTTTTTT. The chain employs TRBV6-5 and TRBJ2-2; 7 positions agree with TRBD2. The CDR3 spans 13 residues. V trimming: 7 bases; J trimming: 4 bases; junction bases outside the gene matches: 3. Germline-derived CDR1 and CDR2 are MNHEY and SVGAGI.

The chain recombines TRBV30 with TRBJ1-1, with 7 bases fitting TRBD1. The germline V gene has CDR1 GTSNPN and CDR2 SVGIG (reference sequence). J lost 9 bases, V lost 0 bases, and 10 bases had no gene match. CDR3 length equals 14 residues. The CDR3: CAWSVPGTAEKAFF. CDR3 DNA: TGTGCCTGGAGTGTACCGGGGACAGCGGAAAAAGCTTTCTTT. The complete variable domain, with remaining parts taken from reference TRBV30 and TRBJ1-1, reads SQTIHQWPATLVQPVGSPLSLECTVEGTSNPNLYWYRQAAGRGLQLLFYSVGIGQISSEVPQNLSASRPQDRQFILSSKKLLLSDSGFYLCAWSVPGTAEKAFFGQGTRLTVV.

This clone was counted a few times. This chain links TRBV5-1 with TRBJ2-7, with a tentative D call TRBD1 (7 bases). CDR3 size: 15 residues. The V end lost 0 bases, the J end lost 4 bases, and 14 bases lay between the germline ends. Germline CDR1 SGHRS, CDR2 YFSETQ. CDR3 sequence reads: CASSLGGTALYEQYF. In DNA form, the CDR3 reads TGCGCCAGCAGCTTGGGCGGGACAGCACTTTACGAGCAGTACTTC.

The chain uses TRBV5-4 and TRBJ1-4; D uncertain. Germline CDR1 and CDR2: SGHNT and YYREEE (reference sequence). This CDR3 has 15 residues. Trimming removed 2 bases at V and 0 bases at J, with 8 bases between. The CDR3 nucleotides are TGTGCCAGCAGCTTCGGGATCCCAACTAATGAAAAACTGTTTTTT. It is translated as CASSFGIPTNEKLFF.

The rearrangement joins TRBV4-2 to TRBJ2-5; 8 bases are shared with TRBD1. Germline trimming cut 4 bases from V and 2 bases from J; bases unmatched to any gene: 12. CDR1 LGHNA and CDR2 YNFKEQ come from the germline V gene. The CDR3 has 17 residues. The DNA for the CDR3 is TGTGCCAGCAGCCTCTCAAACGGCGGGACAGGTCAAGAGACCCAGTACTTC. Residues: CASSLSNGGTGQETQYF.

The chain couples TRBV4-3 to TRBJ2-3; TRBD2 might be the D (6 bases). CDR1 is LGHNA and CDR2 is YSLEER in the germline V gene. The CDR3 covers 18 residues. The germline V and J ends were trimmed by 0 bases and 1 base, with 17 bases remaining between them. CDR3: CASSQELVWRGRTDTQYF. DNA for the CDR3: TGCGCCAGCAGCCAAGAACTGGTATGGCGGGGACGCACAGATACGCAGTATTTT.

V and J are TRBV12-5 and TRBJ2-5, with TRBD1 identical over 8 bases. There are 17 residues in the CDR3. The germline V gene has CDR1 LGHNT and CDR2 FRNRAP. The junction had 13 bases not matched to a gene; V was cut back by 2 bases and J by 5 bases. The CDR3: CASGLTRSGGYLETQYF. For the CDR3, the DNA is TGTGCTAGTGGTTTGACCCGGTCAGGGGGCTATTTGGAGACCCAGTACTTC.

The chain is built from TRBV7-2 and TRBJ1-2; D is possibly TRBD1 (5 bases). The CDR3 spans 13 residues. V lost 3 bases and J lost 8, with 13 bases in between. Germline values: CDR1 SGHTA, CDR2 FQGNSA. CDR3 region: CASSFRDSKGYTF. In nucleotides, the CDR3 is TGTGCCAGCAGCTTTCGGGACTCTAAAGGCTACACCTTC.

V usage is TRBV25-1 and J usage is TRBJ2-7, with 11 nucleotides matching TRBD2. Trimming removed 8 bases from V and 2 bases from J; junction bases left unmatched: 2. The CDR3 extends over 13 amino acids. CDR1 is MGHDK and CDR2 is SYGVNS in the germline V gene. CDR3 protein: CASGSGRAYEQYF. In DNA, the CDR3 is TGTGCCAGCGGTAGCGGGAGGGCCTACGAGCAGTACTTC.

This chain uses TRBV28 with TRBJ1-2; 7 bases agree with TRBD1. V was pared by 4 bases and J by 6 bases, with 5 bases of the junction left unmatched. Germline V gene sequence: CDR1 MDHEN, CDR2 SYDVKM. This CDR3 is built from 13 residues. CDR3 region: CASSSGRGHGYTF. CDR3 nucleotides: TGTGCCAGCAGTTCCGGAAGGGGGCATGGCTACACCTTC.

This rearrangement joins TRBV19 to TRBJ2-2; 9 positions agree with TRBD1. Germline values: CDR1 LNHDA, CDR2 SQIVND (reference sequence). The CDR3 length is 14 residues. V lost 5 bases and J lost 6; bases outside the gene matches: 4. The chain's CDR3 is CASSPRTGAGELFF. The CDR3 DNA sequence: TGTGCCAGTAGTCCCCGGACAGGGGCCGGGGAGCTGTTTTTT.

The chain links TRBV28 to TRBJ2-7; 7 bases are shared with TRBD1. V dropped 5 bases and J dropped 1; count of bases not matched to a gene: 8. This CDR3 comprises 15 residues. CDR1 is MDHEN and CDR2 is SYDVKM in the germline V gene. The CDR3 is CASSLQGPASYEQYF. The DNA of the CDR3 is TGTGCCAGCAGTCTACAGGGGCCGGCATCCTACGAGCAGTACTTC.

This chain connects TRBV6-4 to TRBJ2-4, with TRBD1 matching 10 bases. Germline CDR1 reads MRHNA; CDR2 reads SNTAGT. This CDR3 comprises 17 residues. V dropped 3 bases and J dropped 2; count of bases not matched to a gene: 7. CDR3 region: CASSETGTGASKNIQYF. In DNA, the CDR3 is TGTGCCAGCAGTGAAACCGGGACAGGGGCCTCCAAAAACATTCAGTACTTC.

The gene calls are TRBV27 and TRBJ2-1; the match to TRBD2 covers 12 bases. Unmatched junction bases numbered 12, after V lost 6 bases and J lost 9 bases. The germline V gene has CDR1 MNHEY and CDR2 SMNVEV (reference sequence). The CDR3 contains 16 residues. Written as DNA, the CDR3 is TGTGCCAGCAGCCCCCTTCTAGCGGGAGGGCCGGGTGAGCAGTTCTTC. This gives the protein CASSPLLAGGPGEQFF.

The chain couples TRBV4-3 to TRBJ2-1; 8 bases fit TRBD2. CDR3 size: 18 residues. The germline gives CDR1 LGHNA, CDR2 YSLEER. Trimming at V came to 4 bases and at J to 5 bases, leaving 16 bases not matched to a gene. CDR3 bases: TGCGCCAGCAGCCCCGGCCTCCTGCGGGAGGCCTATCACAATGAGCAGTTCTTC. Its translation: CASSPGLLREAYHNEQFF.

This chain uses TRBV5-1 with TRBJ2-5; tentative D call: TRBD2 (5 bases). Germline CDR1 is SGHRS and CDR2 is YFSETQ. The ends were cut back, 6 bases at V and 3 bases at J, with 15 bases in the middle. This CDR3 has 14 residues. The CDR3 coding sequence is TGCGCCAGCACCCCCACGACGGGAAAAGAGACCCAGTACTTC. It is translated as CASTPTTGKETQYF.

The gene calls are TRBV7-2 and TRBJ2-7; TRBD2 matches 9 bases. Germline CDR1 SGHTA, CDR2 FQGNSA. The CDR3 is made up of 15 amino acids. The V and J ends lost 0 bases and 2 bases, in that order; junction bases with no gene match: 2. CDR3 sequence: CASSLAGGRAYEQYF. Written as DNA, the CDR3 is TGTGCCAGCAGCTTAGCGGGCGGGAGGGCCTACGAGCAGTACTTC.

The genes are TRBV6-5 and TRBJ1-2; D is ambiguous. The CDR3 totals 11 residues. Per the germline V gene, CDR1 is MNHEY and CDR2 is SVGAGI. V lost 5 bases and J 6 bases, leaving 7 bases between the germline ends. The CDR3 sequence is CASSNNDGYTF. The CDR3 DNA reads TGTGCCAGCAGTAACAACGATGGCTACACCTTC.

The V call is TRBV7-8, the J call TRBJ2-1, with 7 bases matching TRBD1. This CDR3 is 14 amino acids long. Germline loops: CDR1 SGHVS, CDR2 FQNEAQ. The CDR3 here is CGSRGDSSYNEQFF. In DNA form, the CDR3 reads TGTGGTTCCCGAGGGGACAGCTCCTACAATGAGCAGTTCTTC. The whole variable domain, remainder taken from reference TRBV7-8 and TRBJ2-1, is GAGVSQSPRYKVAKRGQDVALRCDPISGHVSLFWYQQALGQGPEFLTYFQNEAQLDKSGLPSDRFFAERPEGSVSTLKIQRTQQEDSAVYLCGSRGDSSYNEQFFGPGTRLTVL.

CDR3 sequence reads: CASSEVLHQPQHF. CDR3 bases: TGTGCCAGCAGTGAAGTTCTTCATCAGCCCCAGCATTTT. The chain couples TRBV2 to TRBJ1-5; D not resolved. The CDR3 is made up of 13 amino acids. Germline CDR1 reads SNHLY; CDR2 reads FYNNEI. Trimming took 1 base from V and 5 from J, leaving 6 bases between them.

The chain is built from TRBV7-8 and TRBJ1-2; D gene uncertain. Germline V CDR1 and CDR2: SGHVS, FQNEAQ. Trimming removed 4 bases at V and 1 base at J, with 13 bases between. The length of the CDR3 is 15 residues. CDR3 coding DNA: TGTGCCAGCAGCTATGGGGAGAGGGATAACTATGGCTACACCTTC. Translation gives CASSYGERDNYGYTF.

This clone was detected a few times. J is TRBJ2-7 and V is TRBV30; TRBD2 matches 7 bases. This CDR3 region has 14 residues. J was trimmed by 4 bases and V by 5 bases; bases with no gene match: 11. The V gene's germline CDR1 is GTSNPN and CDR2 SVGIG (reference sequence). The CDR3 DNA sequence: TGTGCCTGGGAGGAAAGGGACGGGGGGTACGAGCAGTACTTC. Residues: CAWEERDGGYEQYF.

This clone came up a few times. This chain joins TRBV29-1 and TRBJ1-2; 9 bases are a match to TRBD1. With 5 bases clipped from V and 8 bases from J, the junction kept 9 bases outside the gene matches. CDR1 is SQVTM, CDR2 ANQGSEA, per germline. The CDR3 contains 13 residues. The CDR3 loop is CSVYGQGLRGYTF. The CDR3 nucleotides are TGCAGCGTTTATGGACAGGGGCTGAGAGGCTACACCTTC.

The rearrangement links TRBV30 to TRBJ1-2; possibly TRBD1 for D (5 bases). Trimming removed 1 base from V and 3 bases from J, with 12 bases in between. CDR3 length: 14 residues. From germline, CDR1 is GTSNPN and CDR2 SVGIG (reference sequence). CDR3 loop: CAWSGLTGDYGYTF. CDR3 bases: TGTGCCTGGAGTGGTCTTACGGGGGACTATGGCTACACCTTC.

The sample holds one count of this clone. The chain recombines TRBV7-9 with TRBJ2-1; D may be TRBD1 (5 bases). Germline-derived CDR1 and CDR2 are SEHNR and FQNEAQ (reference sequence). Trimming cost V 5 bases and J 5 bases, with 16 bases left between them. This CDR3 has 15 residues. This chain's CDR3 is CASSRRQGSDNEQFF. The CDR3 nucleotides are TGTGCCAGCAGCCGACGGCAGGGCTCAGACAATGAGCAGTTCTTC.

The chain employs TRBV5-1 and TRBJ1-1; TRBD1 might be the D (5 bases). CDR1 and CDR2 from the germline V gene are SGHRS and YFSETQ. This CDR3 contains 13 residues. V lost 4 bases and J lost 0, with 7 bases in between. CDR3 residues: CASSQGLNTEAFF. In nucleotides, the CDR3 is TGCGCCAGCAGCCAGGGCTTGAACACTGAAGCTTTCTTT.

CDR3 residues: CASSFGTRGFYEQYF. As DNA, the CDR3 is TGTGCCAGCAGCTTCGGGACCAGGGGGTTTTACGAGCAGTACTTC. This chain links TRBV7-8 with TRBJ2-7; 7 bases agree with TRBD1. The CDR3 has 15 amino acids. The ends lost 3 bases at V and 4 bases at J; junction bases unmatched: 9. CDR1 and CDR2 (germline): SGHVS, FQNEAQ.

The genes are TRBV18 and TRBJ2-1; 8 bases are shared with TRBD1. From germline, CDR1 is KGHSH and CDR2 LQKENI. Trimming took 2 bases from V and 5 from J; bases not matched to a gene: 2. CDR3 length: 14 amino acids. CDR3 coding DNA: TGTGCCAGCTCACCAGGGACAGGAAACAATGAGCAGTTCTTC. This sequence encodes CASSPGTGNNEQFF.

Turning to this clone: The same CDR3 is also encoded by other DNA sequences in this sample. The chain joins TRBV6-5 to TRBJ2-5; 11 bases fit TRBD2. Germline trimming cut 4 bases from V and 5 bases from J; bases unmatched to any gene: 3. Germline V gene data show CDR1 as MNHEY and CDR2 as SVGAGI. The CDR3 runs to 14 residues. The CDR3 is CASSLLAGVETQYF. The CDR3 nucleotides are TGTGCCAGCAGTTTACTAGCGGGAGTCGAGACCCAGTACTTC.